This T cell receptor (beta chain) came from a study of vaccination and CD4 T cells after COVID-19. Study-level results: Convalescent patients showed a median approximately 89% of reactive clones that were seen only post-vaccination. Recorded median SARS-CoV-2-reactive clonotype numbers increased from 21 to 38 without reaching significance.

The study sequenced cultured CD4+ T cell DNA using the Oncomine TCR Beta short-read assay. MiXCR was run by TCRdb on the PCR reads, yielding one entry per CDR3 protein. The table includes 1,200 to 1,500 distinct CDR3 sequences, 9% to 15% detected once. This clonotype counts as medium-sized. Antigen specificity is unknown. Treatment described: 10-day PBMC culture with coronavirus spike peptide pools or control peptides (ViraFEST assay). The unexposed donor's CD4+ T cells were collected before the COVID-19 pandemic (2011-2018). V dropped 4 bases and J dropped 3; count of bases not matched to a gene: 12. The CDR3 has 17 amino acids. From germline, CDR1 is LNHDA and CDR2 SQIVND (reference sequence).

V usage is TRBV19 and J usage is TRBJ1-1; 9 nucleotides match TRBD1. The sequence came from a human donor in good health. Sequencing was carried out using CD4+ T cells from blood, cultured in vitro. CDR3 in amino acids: CASSRTGVGNLDTEAFF. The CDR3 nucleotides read TGTGCCAGTAGTAGGACAGGGGTTGGCAATTTAGACACTGAAGCTTTCTTT.